The TCR beta chain described here comes from a study of Graves' ophthalmopathy and Graves' hyperthyroidism. As the template, RNA transcripts were used to amplify TCR beta CDR3 regions. An opening RT-PCR round employed HTBI primers and preceded a second-round multiplex PCR. MiXCR, applied by TCRdb to the multiplex PCR reads, yields one record per CDR3 protein. The sample lists around 660,000 distinct CDR3 sequences, about two fifths occurring once. The CDR3 is 14 residues long. Germline V lookup: CDR1 DFQATT, CDR2 SNEGSKA (reference sequence). Trimming took 2 bases from V and 4 from J, leaving 11 bases between them. This clonotype occurred many times.

What was sequenced was peripheral blood. The clonotype was recovered from an adult man with Graves' ophthalmopathy. V usage is TRBV20-1 and J usage is TRBJ1-4; TRBD1 is a possible D gene (6 bases). This chain's CDR3 is CSARRQEGNEKLFF. The CDR3, as DNA: TGCAGTGCTAGAAGACAGGAGGGTAATGAAAAACTGTTTTTT.